The entry below gives a single T cell receptor beta chain sequence along with its context. V lost 5 bases and J 5 bases, leaving 21 bases between the germline ends. This CDR3 is built from 16 residues. Germline V gene sequence: CDR1 SEHNR, CDR2 FQNEAQ (reference sequence). Indicated treatment: randomized to nivolumab then ipilimumab (arm A) or the reverse (arm B). No patient had prior DNA-damaging chemotherapy. PBMC sorting kept live CD3+CD8+ cells without CD19 or CD56. The data were obtained in a study of sequential checkpoint blockade in melanoma. Study summary: Arm A got nivolumab then ipilimumab; arm B the reverse, 1:1.

Assay: immunoSEQ multiplex PCR; the TCRdb copy retains only in-frame clones and omits some. The table records roughly 9,300 clones, more than 70% of them present only once. J is TRBJ2-5 and V is TRBV7-9, with D perhaps matching TRBD2 (6 bases). This clonotype was obtained from a human donor with melanoma. This specimen consisted of CD8+ T cells sorted from blood (inferred from file names), obtained from a patient given nivolumab and ipilimumab in sequence. Here the CDR3 reads CASSRGGVSLLETQYF. The CDR3 nucleotides read TGTGCCAGCAGCCGCGGCGGGGTGTCGCTTTTGGAGACCCAGTACTTC.